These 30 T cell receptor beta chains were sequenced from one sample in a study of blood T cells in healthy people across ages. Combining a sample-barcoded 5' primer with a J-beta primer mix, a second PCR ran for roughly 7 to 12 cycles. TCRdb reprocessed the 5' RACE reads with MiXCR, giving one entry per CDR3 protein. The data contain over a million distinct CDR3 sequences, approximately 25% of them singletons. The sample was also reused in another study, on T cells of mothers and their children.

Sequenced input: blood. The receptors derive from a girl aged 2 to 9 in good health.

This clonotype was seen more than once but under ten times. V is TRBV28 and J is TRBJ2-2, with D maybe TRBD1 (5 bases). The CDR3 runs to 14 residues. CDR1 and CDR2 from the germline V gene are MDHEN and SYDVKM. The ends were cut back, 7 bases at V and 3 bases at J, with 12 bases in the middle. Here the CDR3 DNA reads TGTGCCAGCATTAGACAGTCGGACACCGGGGAGCTGTTTTTT. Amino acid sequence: CASIRQSDTGELFF.

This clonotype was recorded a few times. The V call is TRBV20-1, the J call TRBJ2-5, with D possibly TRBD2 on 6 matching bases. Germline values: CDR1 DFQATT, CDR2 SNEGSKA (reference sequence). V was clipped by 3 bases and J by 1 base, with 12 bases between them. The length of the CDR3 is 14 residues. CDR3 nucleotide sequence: TGCAGTGCTAGTTTGGGGGGTGTCCAAGAGACCCAGTACTTC. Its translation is CSASLGGVQETQYF.

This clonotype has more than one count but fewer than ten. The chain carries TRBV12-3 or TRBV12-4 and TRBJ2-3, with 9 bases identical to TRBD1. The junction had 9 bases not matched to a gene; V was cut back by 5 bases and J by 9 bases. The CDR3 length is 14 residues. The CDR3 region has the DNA TGTGCCAGCAGTCTTTGGGGGACAGGGAGGACGCAGTATTTT. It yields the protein CASSLWGTGRTQYF.

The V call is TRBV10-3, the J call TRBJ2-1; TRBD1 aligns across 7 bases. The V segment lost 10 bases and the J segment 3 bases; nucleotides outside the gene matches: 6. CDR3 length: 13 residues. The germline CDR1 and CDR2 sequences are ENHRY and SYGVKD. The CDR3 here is CATQGDDYNEQFF. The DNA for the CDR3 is TGTGCCACTCAGGGGGACGACTACAATGAGCAGTTCTTC.

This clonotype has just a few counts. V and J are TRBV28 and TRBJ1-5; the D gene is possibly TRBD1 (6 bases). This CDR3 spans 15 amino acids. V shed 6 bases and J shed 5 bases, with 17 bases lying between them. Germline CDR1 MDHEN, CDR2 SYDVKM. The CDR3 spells CASSPPGGGHQPQHF. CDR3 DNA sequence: TGTGCCAGCAGCCCTCCCGGGGGGGGGCATCAGCCCCAGCATTTT.

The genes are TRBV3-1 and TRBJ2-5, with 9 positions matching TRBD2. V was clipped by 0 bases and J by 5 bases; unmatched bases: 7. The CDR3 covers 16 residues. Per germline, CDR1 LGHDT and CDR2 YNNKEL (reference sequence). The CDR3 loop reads CASSQDTAGGLETQYF. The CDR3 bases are TGTGCCAGCAGCCAAGATACCGCGGGAGGGCTCGAGACCCAGTACTTC.

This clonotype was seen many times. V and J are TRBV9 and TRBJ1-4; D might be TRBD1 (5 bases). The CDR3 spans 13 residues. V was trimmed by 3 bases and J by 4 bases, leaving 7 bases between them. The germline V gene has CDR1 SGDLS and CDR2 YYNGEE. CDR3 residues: CASSGRGNEKLFF. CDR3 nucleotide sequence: TGTGCCAGCAGCGGTAGGGGTAATGAAAAACTGTTTTTT.

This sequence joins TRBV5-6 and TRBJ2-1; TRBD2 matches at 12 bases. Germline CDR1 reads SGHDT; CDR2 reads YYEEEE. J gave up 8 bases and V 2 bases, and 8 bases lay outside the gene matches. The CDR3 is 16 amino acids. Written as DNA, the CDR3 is TGTGCCAGCAGCTTTCGAGAGACTAGCGGGGGCTATGAGCAGTTCTTC. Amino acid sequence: CASSFRETSGGYEQFF. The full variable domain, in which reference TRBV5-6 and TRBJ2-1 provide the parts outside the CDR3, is DAGVTQSPTHLIKTRGQQVTLRCSPKSGHDTVSWYQQALGQGPQFIFQYYEEEERQRGNFPDRFSGHQFPNYSSELNVNALLLGDSALYLCASSFRETSGGYEQFFGPGTRLTVL.

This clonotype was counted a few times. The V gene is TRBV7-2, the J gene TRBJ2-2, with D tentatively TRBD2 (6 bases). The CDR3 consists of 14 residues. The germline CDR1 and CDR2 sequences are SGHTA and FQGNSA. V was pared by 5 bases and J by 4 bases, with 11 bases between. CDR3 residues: CASSSSGRTGELFF. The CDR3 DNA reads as TGTGCCAGCAGCAGCAGCGGGCGCACCGGGGAGCTGTTTTTT. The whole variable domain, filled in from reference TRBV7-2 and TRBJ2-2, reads GAGVSQSPSNKVTEKGKDVELRCDPISGHTALYWYRQSLGQGLEFLIYFQGNSAPDKSGLPSDRFSAERTGGSVSTLTIQRTQQEDSAVYLCASSSSGRTGELFFGEGSRLTVL.

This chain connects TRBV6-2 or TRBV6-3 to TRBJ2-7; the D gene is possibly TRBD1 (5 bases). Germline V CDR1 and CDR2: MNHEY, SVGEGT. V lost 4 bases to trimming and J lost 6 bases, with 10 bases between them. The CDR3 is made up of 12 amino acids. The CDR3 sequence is CASSLATVEQYF. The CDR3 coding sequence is TGTGCCAGCAGTTTGGCGACAGTCGAGCAGTACTTC.

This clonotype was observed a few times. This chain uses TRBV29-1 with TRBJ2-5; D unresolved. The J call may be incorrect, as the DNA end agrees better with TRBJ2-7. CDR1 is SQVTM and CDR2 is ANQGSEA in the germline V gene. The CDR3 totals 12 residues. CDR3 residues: CSVPDPYYEQYF. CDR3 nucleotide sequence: TGCAGCGTTCCGGACCCCTACTACGAGCAGTACTTC.

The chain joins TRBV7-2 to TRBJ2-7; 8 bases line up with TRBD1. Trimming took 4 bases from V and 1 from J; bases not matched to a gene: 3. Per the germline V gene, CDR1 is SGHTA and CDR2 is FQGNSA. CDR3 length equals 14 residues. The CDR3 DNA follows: TGTGCCAGCAGCTCGGACAGGGTATCCTACGAGCAGTACTTC. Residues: CASSSDRVSYEQYF.

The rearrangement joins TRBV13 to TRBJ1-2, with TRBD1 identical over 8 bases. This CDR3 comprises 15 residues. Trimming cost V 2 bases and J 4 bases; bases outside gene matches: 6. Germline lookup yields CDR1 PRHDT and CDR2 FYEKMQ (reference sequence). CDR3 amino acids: CASSLRGGQAYGYTF. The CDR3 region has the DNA TGTGCCAGCAGCTTACGGGGGGGACAGGCCTATGGCTACACCTTC.

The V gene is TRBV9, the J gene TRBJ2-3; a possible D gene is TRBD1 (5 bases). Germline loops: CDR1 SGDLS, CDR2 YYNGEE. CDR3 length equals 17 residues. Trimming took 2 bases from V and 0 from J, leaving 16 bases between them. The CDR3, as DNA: TGTGCCAGCAGCGTGGGGTGGTCGACAGACAGCACAGATACGCAGTATTTT. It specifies CASSVGWSTDSTDTQYF.

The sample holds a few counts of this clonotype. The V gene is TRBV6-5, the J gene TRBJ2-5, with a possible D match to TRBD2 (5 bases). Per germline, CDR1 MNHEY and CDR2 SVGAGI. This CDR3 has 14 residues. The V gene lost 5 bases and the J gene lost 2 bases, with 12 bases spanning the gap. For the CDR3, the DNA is TGTGCCAGCAGTCGACTACCTTCACAAGAGACCCAGTACTTC. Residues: CASSRLPSQETQYF.

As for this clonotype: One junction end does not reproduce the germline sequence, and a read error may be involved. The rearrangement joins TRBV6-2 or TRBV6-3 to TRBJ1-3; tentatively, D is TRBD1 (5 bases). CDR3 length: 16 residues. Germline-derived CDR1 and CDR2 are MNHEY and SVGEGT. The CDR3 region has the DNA TGCGCCAGCGGTCGGGACGGGGTGAGCTCTGGAAACACCATATATTTT. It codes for CASGRDGVSSGNTIYF.

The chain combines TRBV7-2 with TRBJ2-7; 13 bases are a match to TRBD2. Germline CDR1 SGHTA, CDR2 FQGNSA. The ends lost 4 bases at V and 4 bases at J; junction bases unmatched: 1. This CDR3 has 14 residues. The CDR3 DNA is TGTGCCAGCAGCTGGACTAGCGGGGGATACGAGCAGTACTTC. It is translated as CASSWTSGGYEQYF.

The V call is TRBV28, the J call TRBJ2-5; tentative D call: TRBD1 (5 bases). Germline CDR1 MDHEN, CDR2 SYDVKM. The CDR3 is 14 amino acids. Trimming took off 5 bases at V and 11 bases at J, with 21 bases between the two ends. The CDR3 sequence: CASSLSGKGIVQYF. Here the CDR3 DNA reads TGTGCCAGCAGTCTCTCAGGGAAGGGGATAGTGCAGTACTTC.

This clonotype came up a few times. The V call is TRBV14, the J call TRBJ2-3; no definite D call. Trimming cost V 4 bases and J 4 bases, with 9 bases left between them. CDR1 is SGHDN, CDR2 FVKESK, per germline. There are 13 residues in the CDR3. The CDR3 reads CASSPDGPDTQYF. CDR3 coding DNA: TGTGCCAGCAGCCCGGACGGTCCAGATACGCAGTATTTT.

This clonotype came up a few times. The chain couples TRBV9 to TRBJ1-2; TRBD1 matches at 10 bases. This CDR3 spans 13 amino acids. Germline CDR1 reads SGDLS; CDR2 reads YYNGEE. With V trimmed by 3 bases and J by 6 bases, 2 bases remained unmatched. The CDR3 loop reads CASSEGTGDGYTF. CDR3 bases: TGTGCCAGCAGCGAAGGGACAGGGGATGGCTACACCTTC.

The CDR3, as DNA: TGTGCCAGCAGTTACTCGGCCGCGAGAGGAGGCTACACCTTC. It is translated as CASSYSAARGGYTF. This chain links TRBV6-5 with TRBJ1-2; D gene ambiguous. The CDR3 consists of 14 residues. Germline V lookup: CDR1 MNHEY, CDR2 SVGAGI. Trimming left V 0 bases short and J 8 bases short, with 13 bases between.

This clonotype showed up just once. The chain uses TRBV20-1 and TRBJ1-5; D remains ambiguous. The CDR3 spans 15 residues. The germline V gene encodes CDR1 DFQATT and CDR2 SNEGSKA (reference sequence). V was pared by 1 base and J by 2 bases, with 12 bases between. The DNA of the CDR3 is TGCAGTGCTAGAGTTACGGGAATGGGCAATCAGCCCCAGCATTTT. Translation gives CSARVTGMGNQPQHF.

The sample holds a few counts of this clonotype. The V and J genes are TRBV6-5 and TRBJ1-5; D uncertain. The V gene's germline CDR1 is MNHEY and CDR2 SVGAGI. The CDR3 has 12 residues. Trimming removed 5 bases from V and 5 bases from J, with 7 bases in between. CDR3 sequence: CASSDPDQPQHF. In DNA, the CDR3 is TGTGCCAGCAGTGACCCCGATCAGCCCCAGCATTTT.

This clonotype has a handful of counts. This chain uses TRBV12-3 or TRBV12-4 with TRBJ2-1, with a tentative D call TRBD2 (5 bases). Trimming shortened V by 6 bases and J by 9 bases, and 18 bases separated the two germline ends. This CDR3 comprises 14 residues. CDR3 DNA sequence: TGTGCCAGCAGCCAAGATGTGGCTCGGGGTGAGCAGTTCTTC. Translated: CASSQDVARGEQFF.

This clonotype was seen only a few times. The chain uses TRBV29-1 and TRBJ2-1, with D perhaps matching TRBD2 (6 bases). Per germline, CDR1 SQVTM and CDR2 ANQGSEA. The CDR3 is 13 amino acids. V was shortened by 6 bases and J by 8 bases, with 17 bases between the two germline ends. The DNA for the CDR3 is TGCAGCGTCCGGGGGAGGTACTTCGATGAGCAGTTCTTC. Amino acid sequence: CSVRGRYFDEQFF.

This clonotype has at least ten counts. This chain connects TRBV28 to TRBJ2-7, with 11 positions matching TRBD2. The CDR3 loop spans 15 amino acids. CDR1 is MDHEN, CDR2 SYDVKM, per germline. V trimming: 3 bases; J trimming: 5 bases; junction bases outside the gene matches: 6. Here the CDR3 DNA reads TGTGCCAGCAGTTTTCTGACTAGCGGGATCAACGAGCAGTACTTC. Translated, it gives CASSFLTSGINEQYF.

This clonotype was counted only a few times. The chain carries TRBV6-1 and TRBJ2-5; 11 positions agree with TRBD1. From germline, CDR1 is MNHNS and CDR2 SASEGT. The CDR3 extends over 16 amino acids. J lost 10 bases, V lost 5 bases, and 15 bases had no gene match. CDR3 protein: CASSPGQGARLLFQYF. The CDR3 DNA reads TGTGCCAGCAGTCCCGGACAGGGGGCGAGGTTGTTGTTCCAGTACTTC.

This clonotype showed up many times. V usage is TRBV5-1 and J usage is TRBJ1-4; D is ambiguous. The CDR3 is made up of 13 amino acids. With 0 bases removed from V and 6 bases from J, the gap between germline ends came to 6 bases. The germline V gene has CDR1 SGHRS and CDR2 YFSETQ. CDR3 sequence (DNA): TGCGCCAGCAGCTTGGTTGGAGATGAAAAACTGTTTTTT. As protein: CASSLVGDEKLFF.

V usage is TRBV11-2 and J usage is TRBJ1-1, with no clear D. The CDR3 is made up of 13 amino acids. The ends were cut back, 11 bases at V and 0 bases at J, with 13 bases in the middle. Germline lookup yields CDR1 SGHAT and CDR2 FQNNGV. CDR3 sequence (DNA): TGTGCCTCCCGGCAGCCTATGAACACTGAAGCTTTCTTT. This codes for CASRQPMNTEAFF.

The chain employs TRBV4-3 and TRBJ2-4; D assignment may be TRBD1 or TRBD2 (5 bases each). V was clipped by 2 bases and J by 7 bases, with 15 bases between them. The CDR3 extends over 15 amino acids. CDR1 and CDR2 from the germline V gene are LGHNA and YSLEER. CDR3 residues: CASSQQAPEGNIQYF. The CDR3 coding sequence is TGCGCCAGCAGCCAACAGGCCCCTGAGGGGAACATTCAGTACTTC.